This passage covers 21 T cell receptor beta chains from one sample sequenced in a study of shared clonotypes between healthy human individuals (dated by TCRdb to 2020 to 2021). The library came from the immunoSEQ multiplex PCR assay. Here the immuneACCESS table is served through TCRdb, limited to in-frame sequences with V and J called. Missing clones are a known gap in these copies; in checked studies unresolved V genes cover under half, and the rest lacks a known reason. For this sample there are roughly 2,500,000 clones; approximately 93% appear just once. The ten largest account for about 0.34% of the sample. The sample was naive CD4+ T cells from PBMCs. The cell subset or site label here, explained by the study, means: CD45RA+ positively selected. All receptors come from a man aged 18 to 30 in good health. Some clones in this sample may be carry-over from other donors' samples.

The rearrangement joins TRBV28 to TRBJ2-6; the D gene is possibly TRBD1 (6 bases). The CDR3 consists of 15 residues. CDR1 and CDR2 (germline): MDHEN, SYDVKM. Trimming cost V 7 bases and J 3 bases, with 13 bases left between them. CDR3 loop: CASTPPRGGANVLTF. The DNA of the CDR3 is TGTGCCAGCACCCCACCCAGGGGTGGGGCCAACGTCCTGACTTTC.

This clone was counted only a few times. The V gene is TRBV7-9, the J gene TRBJ1-1; 7 nucleotides align to TRBD1. This CDR3 comprises 17 residues. V gave up 1 base and J gave up 1 base; unmatched junction bases: 9. The germline gives CDR1 SEHNR, CDR2 FQNEAQ (reference sequence). CDR3 sequence (DNA): TGTGCCAGCAGCTTAGACAGTAGTGGGACAGCGAACACTGAAGCTTTCTTT. Amino acids: CASSLDSSGTANTEAFF.

The rearrangement uses TRBV5-8 and TRBJ2-7; D may correspond to TRBD1 or TRBD2 (6 bases each). The ends were cut back, 6 bases at V and 3 bases at J, with 16 bases in the middle. Germline lookup yields CDR1 SGHTS and CDR2 YDEGEE. This CDR3 is built from 14 residues. CDR3 loop: CASNDRGGHYEQYF. The CDR3, as DNA: TGTGCCAGCAACGACCGAGGGGGGCACTACGAGCAGTACTTC. The whole variable domain, filled in from reference TRBV5-8 and TRBJ2-7, reads EAGVTQSPTHLIKTRGQQATLRCSPISGHTSVYWYQQALGLGLQFLLWYDEGEERNRGNFPPRFSGRQFPNYSSELNVNALELEDSALYLCASNDRGGHYEQYFGPGTRLTVT.

This chain uses TRBV2 with TRBJ1-3, with a tentative D call TRBD1 (6 bases). This CDR3 contains 14 residues. V dropped 6 bases and J dropped 3 bases, with 12 bases sitting between them. Germline loops: CDR1 SNHLY, CDR2 FYNNEI. The CDR3 reads CASRSQGSGNTIYF. As DNA, the CDR3 is TGTGCCAGCAGATCACAGGGAAGTGGAAACACCATATATTTT.

V usage is TRBV2 and J usage is TRBJ1-2; no definite D call. Germline V CDR1 and CDR2: SNHLY, FYNNEI. V was trimmed by 5 bases and J by 2 bases, leaving 12 bases between them. This CDR3 comprises 14 residues. CDR3 DNA: TGTGCCAGCAGTCAAAACCCCCGGAACTATGGCTACACCTTC. Translating gives CASSQNPRNYGYTF. The whole variable domain, filled in from reference TRBV2 and TRBJ1-2, reads EPEVTQTPSHQVTQMGQEVILRCVPISNHLYFYWYRQILGQKVEFLVSFYNNEISEKSEIFDDQFSVERPDGSNFTLKIRSTKLEDSAMYFCASSQNPRNYGYTFGSGTRLTVV.

This chain joins TRBV15 and TRBJ2-5; 9 bases map to TRBD1. Germline assignment: CDR1 LNHNV and CDR2 YYDKDF (reference sequence). The CDR3 totals 15 residues. With 8 bases clipped from V and 0 bases from J, the junction kept 7 bases outside the gene matches. The CDR3 nucleotides are TGTGCCACCGCGCGACAGGGGGTGTACCAAGAGACCCAGTACTTC. Its translation: CATARQGVYQETQYF.

V is TRBV5-6 and J is TRBJ1-5, with D hard to call. V lost 4 bases and J lost 8, with 13 bases in between. The length of the CDR3 is 13 residues. Germline lookup yields CDR1 SGHDT and CDR2 YYEEEE. In DNA form, the CDR3 reads TGTGCCAGCAGCCTAGGAGAAAGAAAGCCCCAGCATTTT. Residues: CASSLGERKPQHF.

This clone was seen a single time. The rearrangement joins TRBV27 to TRBJ2-1; D may be TRBD2 (6 bases). Germline V CDR1 and CDR2: MNHEY, SMNVEV (reference sequence). This CDR3 contains 18 residues. V was shortened by 2 bases and J by 0 bases, with 17 bases between the two germline ends. CDR3 coding DNA: TGTGCCAGCAGTTTACGGATCGGCGGGGCCAGCTCCTACAATGAGCAGTTCTTC. Its protein product is CASSLRIGGASSYNEQFF.

This sequence joins TRBV9 and TRBJ2-5; D is perhaps TRBD2 (6 bases). Matching the DNA end better, TRBJ2-7 makes the J call doubtful. Germline V CDR1 and CDR2: SGDLS, YYNGEE. This CDR3 region has 12 residues. Here the CDR3 reads CASSARGNEQYF. CDR3 bases: TGTGCCAGCAGCGCCCGGGGGAACGAGCAGTACTTC.

This clone appeared once. The chain employs TRBV13 and TRBJ2-2, with D unclear. V was clipped by 5 bases and J by 7 bases, with 14 bases between them. The germline gives CDR1 PRHDT, CDR2 FYEKMQ (reference sequence). CDR3 length: 14 amino acids. The CDR3: CASSTRTGYGELFF. In nucleotides, the CDR3 is TGTGCCAGCAGCACCCGGACCGGTTACGGGGAGCTGTTTTTT.

The V gene is TRBV7-7, the J gene TRBJ2-7, with D unclear. Trimming shortened V by 4 bases and J by 12 bases, and 25 bases separated the two germline ends. Germline values: CDR1 SSHAT, CDR2 FNYEAQ (reference sequence). The CDR3 contains 15 residues. CDR3: CASSSQITELLRAYF. DNA for the CDR3: TGTGCCAGCAGCTCGCAGATAACAGAGCTCCTACGAGCGTACTTC. The full variable domain, its missing parts supplied by reference TRBV7-7 and TRBJ2-7, is GAGVSQSPRYKVTKRGQDVTLRCDPISSHATLYWYQQALGQGPEFLTYFNYEAQPDKSGLPSDRFSAERPEGSISTLTIQRTEQRDSAMYRCASSSQITELLRAYFGPGTRLTVT.

The V gene is TRBV19, the J gene TRBJ1-1; TRBD1 matches at 8 bases. The trim removed 7 bases at V and 5 bases at J, leaving 9 bases unmatched. CDR3 size: 14 residues. Germline V gives CDR1 LNHDA, CDR2 SQIVND (reference sequence). CDR3 sequence (DNA): TGTGCCAGTATGACAGGGGCGCCCTGGACTGAAGCTTTCTTT. Protein sequence: CASMTGAPWTEAFF.

CDR3 sequence reads: CASSLGETKDTQYF. CDR3 nucleotides: TGCGCCAGCAGCTTGGGGGAAACGAAGGATACGCAGTATTTT. The rearrangement joins TRBV5-1 to TRBJ2-3, with D unclear. Trimming removed 0 bases from V and 6 bases from J, with 11 bases in between. Looked up from germline, CDR1 is SGHRS and CDR2 is YFSETQ. The CDR3 contains 14 residues.

This clone showed up just once. This chain uses TRBV6-1 with TRBJ2-7; TRBD2 is a possible D gene (5 bases). V lost 2 bases to trimming and J lost 2 bases, with 13 bases between them. The germline CDR1 and CDR2 sequences are MNHNS and SASEGT. The CDR3 runs 15 residues. The CDR3, as DNA: TGTGCCAGCAGTGAACCCAGCGGAACCACCTACGAGCAGTACTTC. This translates into CASSEPSGTTYEQYF.

Of note for this clone: Other DNA sequences in the sample encode the same CDR3. The chain joins TRBV7-9 to TRBJ2-5, with a possible D match to TRBD2 (5 bases). The J call may be wrong; the DNA end is better matched by TRBJ2-7. CDR1 is SEHNR and CDR2 is FQNEAQ in the germline V gene (reference sequence). The CDR3 covers 13 residues. The CDR3 sequence is CASSLAGGYEQYF. In nucleotides, the CDR3 is TGTGCCAGCAGCTTAGCGGGCGGGTACGAGCAGTACTTC.

The genes are TRBV4-1 and TRBJ2-1, with 14 bases lining up with TRBD2. The J segment lost 7 bases and the V segment lost 4 bases, leaving 6 bases of the junction unmatched. Germline CDR1 MGHRA, CDR2 YSYEKL. This CDR3 region has 16 residues. The DNA for the CDR3 is TGCGCCAGCAGCCTCCTGGGACTAGCGGGAGTAAATGAGCAGTTCTTC. Translation gives CASSLLGLAGVNEQFF.

This chain joins TRBV28 and TRBJ2-6, with D perhaps TRBD1 or TRBD2 (5 bases each). Trimming shortened V by 5 bases and J by 0 bases, and 17 bases separated the two germline ends. The germline V gene encodes CDR1 MDHEN and CDR2 SYDVKM. The CDR3 sequence is 18 residues long. CDR3 coding DNA: TGTGCCAGCAGTGCCCCACCCGGGGCGTACTCTGGGGCCAACGTCCTGACTTTC. Residues: CASSAPPGAYSGANVLTF.

The chain combines TRBV28 with TRBJ1-5, with 8 bases matching TRBD1. Trimming removed 5 bases from V and 1 base from J; junction bases left unmatched: 10. The CDR3 loop spans 17 amino acids. Germline CDR1 and CDR2: MDHEN and SYDVKM. The CDR3 loop is CASSPQGARGSNQPQHF. CDR3 bases: TGTGCCAGCAGTCCCCAGGGGGCGCGGGGAAGCAATCAGCCCCAGCATTTT.

A remark on this clone: Distinct nucleotide sequences in the sample also encode this CDR3. V is TRBV7-9 and J is TRBJ1-5, with D perhaps matching TRBD1 (5 bases). Trimming removed 3 bases at V and 1 base at J, with 7 bases between. The length of the CDR3 is 14 residues. The germline CDR1 and CDR2 sequences are SEHNR and FQNEAQ (reference sequence). CDR3 nucleotide sequence: TGTGCCAGCAGCTTGGGGGACAGCAATCAGCCCCAGCATTTT. Translation gives CASSLGDSNQPQHF.

This chain uses TRBV7-8 with TRBJ2-2; 11 nucleotides match TRBD2. Germline-derived CDR1 and CDR2 are SGHVS and FQNEAQ. Trimming cost V 5 bases and J 1 base; bases outside gene matches: 6. The CDR3 sequence is 17 residues long. As DNA, the CDR3 is TGTGCCAGCAGCCGGAGTGGGACTAGCGGGAACACCGGGGAGCTGTTTTTT. It translates to CASSRSGTSGNTGELFF.

The V gene is TRBV25-1, the J gene TRBJ2-2; 7 bases map to TRBD1. J lost 6 bases, V lost 8 bases, and 6 bases had no gene match. Germline V lookup: CDR1 MGHDK, CDR2 SYGVNS. This CDR3 region has 13 residues. The CDR3, as DNA: TGTGCCAGCGGATACAGGGGTGCCGGGGAGCTGTTTTTT. This sequence encodes CASGYRGAGELFF.